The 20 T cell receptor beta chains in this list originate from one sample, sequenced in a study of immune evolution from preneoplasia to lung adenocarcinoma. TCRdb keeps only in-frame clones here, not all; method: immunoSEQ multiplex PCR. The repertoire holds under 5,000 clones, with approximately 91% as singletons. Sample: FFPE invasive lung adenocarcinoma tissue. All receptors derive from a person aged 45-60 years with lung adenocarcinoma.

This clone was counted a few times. Written as DNA, the CDR3 is TGTGCCAGCAAGAAGACACAGTCGATATGGAACTACACCTTC. Translated, it gives CASKKTQSIWNYTF. The chain carries TRBV6-5 and TRBJ1-2; D is unresolved. This CDR3 comprises 14 residues. The V gene lost 7 bases and the J gene lost 10 bases, with 22 bases spanning the gap. Germline CDR1 is MNHEY and CDR2 is SVGAGI.

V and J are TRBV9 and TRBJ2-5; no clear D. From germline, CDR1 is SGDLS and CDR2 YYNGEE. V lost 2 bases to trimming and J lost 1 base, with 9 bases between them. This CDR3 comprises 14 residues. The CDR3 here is CASSVDDTQETQYF. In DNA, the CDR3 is TGTGCCAGCAGCGTGGATGACACCCAAGAGACCCAGTACTTC.

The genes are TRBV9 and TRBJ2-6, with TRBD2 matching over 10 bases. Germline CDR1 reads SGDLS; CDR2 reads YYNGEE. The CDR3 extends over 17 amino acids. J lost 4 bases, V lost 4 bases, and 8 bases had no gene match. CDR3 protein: CASSLLAGGTGANVLTF. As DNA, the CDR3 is TGTGCCAGCAGCTTGTTAGCGGGAGGAACCGGGGCCAACGTCCTGACTTTC.

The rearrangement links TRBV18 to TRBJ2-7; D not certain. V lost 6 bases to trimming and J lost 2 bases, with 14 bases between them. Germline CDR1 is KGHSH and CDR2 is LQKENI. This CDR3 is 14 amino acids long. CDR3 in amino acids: CASSGERGAYEQYF. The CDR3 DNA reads TGTGCCAGCTCGGGTGAAAGAGGTGCCTACGAGCAGTACTTC.

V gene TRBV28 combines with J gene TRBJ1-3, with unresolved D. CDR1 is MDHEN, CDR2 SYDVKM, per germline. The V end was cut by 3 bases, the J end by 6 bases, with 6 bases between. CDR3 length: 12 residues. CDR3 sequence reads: CASSFLENTIYF. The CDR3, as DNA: TGTGCCAGCAGTTTTCTTGAAAACACCATATATTTT.

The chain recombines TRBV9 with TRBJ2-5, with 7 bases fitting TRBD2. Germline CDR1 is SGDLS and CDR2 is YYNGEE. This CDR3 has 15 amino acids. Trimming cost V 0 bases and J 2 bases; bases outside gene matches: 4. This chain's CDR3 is CASSVGAGKQETQYF. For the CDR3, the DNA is TGTGCCAGCAGCGTAGGAGCGGGGAAACAAGAGACCCAGTACTTC.

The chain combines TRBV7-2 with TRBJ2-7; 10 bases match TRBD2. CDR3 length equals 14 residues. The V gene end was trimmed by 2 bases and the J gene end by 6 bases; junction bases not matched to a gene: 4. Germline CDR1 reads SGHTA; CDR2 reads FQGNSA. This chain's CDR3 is CASSLLAGVSEQYF. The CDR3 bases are TGTGCCAGCAGCTTACTAGCGGGAGTCTCCGAGCAGTACTTC.

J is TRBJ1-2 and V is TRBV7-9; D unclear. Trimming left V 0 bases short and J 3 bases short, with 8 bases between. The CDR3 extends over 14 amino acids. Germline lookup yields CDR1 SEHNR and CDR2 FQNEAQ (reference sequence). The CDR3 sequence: CASSLAAADYGYTF. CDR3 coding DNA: TGTGCCAGCAGCTTAGCCGCGGCTGACTATGGCTACACCTTC. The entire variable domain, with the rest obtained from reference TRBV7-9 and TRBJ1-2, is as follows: DTGVSQNPRHKITKRGQNVTFRCDPISEHNRLYWYRQTLGQGPEFLTYFQNEAQLEKSRLLSDRFSAERPKGSFSTLEIQRTEQGDSAMYLCASSLAAADYGYTFGSGTRLTVV.

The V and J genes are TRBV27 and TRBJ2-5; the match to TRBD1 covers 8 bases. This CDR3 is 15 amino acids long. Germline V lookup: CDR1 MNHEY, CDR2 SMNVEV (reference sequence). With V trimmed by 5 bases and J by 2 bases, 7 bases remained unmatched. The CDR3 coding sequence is TGTGCCAGCAGTCACGGGACAGGAAAGCAAGAGACCCAGTACTTC. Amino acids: CASSHGTGKQETQYF.

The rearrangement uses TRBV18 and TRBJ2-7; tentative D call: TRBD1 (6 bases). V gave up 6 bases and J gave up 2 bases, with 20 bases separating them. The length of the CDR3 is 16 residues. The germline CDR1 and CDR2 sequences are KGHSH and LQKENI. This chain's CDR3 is CASSKLSGTPAYEQYF. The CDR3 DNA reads TGTGCCAGCTCGAAACTCTCCGGGACACCCGCCTACGAGCAGTACTTC.

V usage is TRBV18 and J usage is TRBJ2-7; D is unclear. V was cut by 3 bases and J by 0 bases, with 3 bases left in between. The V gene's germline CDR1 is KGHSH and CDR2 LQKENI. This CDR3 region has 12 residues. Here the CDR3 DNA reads TGTGCCAGCTCACCGTTCTCCTACGAGCAGTACTTC. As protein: CASSPFSYEQYF.

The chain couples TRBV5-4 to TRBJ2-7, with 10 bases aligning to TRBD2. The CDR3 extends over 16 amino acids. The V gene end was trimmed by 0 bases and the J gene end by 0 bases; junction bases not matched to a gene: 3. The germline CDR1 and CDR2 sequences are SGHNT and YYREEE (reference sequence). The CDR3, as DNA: TGTGCCAGCAGCTTGGGTGGGACTAGCGCCTCCTACGAGCAGTACTTC. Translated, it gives CASSLGGTSASYEQYF.

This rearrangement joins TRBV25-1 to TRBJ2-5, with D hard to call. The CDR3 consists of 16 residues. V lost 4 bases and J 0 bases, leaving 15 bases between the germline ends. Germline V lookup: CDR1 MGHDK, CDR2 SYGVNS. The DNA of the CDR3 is TGTGCCAGCAGTGCTTCCGACTTGTCGTACCAAGAGACCCAGTACTTC. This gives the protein CASSASDLSYQETQYF.

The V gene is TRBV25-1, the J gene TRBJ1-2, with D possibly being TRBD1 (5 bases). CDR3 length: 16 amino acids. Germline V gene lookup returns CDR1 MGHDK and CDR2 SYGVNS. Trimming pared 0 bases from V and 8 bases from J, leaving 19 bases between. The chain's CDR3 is CASSEYYLAAGQGYTF. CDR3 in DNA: TGTGCCAGCAGTGAATATTATCTTGCGGCAGGGCAAGGCTACACCTTC.

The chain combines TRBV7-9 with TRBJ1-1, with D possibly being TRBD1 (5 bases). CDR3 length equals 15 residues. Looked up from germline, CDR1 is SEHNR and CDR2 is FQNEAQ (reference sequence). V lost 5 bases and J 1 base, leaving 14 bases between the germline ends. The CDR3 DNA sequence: TGTGCCAGCAGCCTCCGTGGGGGGAAGAACACTGAAGCTTTCTTT. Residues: CASSLRGGKNTEAFF.

The CDR3 reads CASRRGSSNSNQPQHF. In DNA, the CDR3 is TGTGCCAGTAGGAGGGGCAGCAGTAATAGCAATCAGCCCCAGCATTTT. V is TRBV19 and J is TRBJ1-5, with D perhaps TRBD1 (5 bases). The germline V gene has CDR1 LNHDA and CDR2 SQIVND (reference sequence). Trimming removed 6 bases at V and 0 bases at J, with 15 bases between. The CDR3 is 16 residues long.

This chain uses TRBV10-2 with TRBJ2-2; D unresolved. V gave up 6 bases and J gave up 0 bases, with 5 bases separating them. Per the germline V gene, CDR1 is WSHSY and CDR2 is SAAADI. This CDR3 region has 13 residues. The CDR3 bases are TGCGCCAGCAGGGCGTCGAACACCGGGGAGCTGTTTTTT. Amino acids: CASRASNTGELFF.

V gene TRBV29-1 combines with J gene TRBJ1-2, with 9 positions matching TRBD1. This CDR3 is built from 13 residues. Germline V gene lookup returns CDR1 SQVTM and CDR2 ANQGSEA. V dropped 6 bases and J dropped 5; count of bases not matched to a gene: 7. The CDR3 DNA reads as TGCAGCGTAAGAACGGGGACAGGGTATGGCTACACCTTC. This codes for CSVRTGTGYGYTF.

The CDR3 here is CASSPGTGGNQPQHF. The CDR3 bases are TGTGCCAGCAGCCCAGGGACAGGGGGCAATCAGCCCCAGCATTTT. The rearrangement joins TRBV7-9 to TRBJ1-5, with 10 positions matching TRBD1. V gave up 5 bases and J gave up 2 bases; unmatched junction bases: 3. This CDR3 comprises 15 residues. From germline, CDR1 is SEHNR and CDR2 FQNEAQ (reference sequence).

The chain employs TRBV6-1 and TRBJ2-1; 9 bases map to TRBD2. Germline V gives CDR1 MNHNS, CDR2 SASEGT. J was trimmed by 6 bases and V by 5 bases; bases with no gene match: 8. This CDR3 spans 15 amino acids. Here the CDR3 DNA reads TGTGCCAGCAGTAAAGATAGCGGGAGCTCCAATGAGCAGTTCTTC. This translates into CASSKDSGSSNEQFF.